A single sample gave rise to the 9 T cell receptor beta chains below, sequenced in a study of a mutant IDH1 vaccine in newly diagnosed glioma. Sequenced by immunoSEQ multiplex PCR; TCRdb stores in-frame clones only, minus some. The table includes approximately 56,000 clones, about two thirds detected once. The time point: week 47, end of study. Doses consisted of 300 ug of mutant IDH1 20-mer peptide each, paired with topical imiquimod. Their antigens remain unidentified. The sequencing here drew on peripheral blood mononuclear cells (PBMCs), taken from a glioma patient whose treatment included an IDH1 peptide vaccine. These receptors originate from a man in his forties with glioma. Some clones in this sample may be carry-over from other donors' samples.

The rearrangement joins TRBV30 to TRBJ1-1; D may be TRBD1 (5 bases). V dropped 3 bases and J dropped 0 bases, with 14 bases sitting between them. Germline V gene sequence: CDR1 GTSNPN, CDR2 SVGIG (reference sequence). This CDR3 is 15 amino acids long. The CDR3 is CAWSSVRGVNTEAFF. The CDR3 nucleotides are TGTGCCTGGAGCTCCGTTCGGGGGGTGAACACTGAAGCTTTCTTT. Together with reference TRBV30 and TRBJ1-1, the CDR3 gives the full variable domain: SQTIHQWPATLVQPVGSPLSLECTVEGTSNPNLYWYRQAAGRGLQLLFYSVGIGQISSEVPQNLSASRPQDRQFILSSKKLLLSDSGFYLCAWSSVRGVNTEAFFGQGTRLTVV.

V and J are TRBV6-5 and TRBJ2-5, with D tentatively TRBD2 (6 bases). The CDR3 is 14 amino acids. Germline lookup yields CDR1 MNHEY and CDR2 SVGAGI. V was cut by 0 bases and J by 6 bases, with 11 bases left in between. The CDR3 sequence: CASSYSGGAKTQYF. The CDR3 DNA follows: TGTGCCAGCAGTTACTCAGGAGGGGCGAAGACCCAGTACTTC.

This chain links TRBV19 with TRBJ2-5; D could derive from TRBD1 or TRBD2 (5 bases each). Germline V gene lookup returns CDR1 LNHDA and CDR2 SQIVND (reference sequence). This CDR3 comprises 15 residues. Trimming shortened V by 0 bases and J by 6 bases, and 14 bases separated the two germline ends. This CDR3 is CASSIDHGAAKTQYF. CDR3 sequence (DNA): TGTGCCAGTAGTATAGATCACGGGGCTGCGAAGACCCAGTACTTC.

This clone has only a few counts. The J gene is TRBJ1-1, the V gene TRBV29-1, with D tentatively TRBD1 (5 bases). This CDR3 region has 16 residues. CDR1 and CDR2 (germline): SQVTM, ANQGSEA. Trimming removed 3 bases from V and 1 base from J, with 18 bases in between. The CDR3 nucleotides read TGCAGCGTTGATCTCGATAGGGCGGGGCAGAACACTGAAGCTTTCTTT. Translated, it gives CSVDLDRAGQNTEAFF.

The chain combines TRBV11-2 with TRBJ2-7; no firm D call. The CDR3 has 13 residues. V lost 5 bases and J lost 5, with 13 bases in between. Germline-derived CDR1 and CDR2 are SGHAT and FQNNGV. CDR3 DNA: TGTGCCAGCAGCCTGGAACACGTCAACGAGCAGTACTTC. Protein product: CASSLEHVNEQYF.

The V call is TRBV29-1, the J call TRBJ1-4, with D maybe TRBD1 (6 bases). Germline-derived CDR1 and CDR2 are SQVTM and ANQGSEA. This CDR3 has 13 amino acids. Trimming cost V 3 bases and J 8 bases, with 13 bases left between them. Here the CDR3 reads CSVESQGREKLFF. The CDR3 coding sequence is TGCAGCGTTGAGTCACAGGGAAGAGAAAAACTGTTTTTT. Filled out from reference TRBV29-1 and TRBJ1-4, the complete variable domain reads SAVISQKPSRDICQRGTSLTIQCQVDSQVTMMFWYRQQPGQSLTLIATANQGSEATYESGFVIDKFPISRPNLTFSTLTVSNMSPEDSSIYLCSVESQGREKLFFGSGTQLSVL.

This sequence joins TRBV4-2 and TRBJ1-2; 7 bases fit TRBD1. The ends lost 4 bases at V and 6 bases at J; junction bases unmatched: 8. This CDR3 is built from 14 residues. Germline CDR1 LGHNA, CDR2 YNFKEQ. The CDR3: CASSPTVTGNGYTF. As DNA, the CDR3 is TGTGCCAGCAGCCCCACGGTGACAGGGAATGGCTACACCTTC.

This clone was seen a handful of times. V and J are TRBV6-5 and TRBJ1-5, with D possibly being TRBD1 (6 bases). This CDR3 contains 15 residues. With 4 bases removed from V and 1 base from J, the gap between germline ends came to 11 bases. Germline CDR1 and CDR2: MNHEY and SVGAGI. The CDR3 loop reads CASSFGGGSNQPQHF. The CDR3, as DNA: TGTGCCAGCAGTTTCGGAGGGGGGAGCAATCAGCCCCAGCATTTT.

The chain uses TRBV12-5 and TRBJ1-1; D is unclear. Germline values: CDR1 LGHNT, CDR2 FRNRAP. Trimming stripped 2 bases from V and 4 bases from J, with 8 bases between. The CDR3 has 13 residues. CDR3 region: CASGLMGGTEAFF. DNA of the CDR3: TGTGCTAGTGGTTTGATGGGAGGCACTGAAGCTTTCTTT.